These T cell receptor beta chains were read from a single sample in a study of tumor-infiltrating lymphocytes in primary liver carcinoma. One entry per CDR3 protein results from TCRdb running MiXCR on the multiplex PCR reads. The table lists 150,000 to 200,000 distinct CDR3 sequences, about 60% of them singletons, with approximately 67% in the top ten. Sequenced material: peripheral blood. Receptor source: a man between 40 and 49 years old with primary liver carcinoma and hepatitis B virus infection. The CDR3 runs from the conserved cysteine through the conserved F or W. Each record gives: J gene, D gene, V gene, clone size, CDR3 DNA, CDR3 protein. The D gene is left open where the match is weak. Not every row has a clone size; where given, it reads once, few, many or a size class.

>TRBJ1-2|-|TRBV6-1|few
TGTGCCAGTGACGGGTCGGGGGGCCCTGGCTACACCTTC
CASDGSGGPGYTF
>TRBJ2-7|TRBD1|TRBV28|-
TGTGCCAGCAGCCGCGAACAGGGGACCTACGAGCAGTACTTC
CASSREQGTYEQYF
>TRBJ2-7|-|TRBV28|few
TGTGCCAGCAGTGACTACGAGCAGTACTTC
CASSDYEQYF
>TRBJ1-2|-|TRBV11-2|once
TGTGCCAACAGCTTAGGAAGGGGTCCCTTTGAGGGCTACACCTTC
CANSLGRGPFEGYTF
>TRBJ1-1|-|TRBV7-9|-
TGTGCCAGCAGCTTGGACCGGATAGGAGTCACTGAAGCTTTCTTT
CASSLDRIGVTEAFF
>TRBJ2-7|-|TRBV29-1|-
TGCAACTCCATCGCAGGGGCACCAACCTACGAGCAGTACTTC
CNSIAGAPTYEQYF
>TRBJ1-6|-|TRBV6-1|-
TGTGCCAGCAGCCCCAGGCGGGGGGTTACGAATTCACCCCTCCACTTT
CASSPRRGVTNSPLHF
>TRBJ2-1|TRBD1|TRBV29-1|few
TGCAGCGTTTCGACAGGGCTCTACAATGAGCAGTTCTTC
CSVSTGLYNEQFF
>TRBJ2-5|TRBD1|TRBV7-8|-
TGTGCCAGCAGCCCCCGGGACAGGGGGTTCGAGACCCAGTACTTC
CASSPRDRGFETQYF
>TRBJ2-6|-|TRBV6-2/TRBV6-3|-
TGTGCCAGCAGTTACTCAGGAGTCAGGCCTTCTGGGGCCAACGTCCTGACTTTC
CASSYSGVRPSGANVLTF
>TRBJ2-5|TRBD1|TRBV19|-
TGTGCCAGTAGTGTAAGGGGGCTAGCCCGATCGGAGACCCAGTACTTC
CASSVRGLARSETQYF
>TRBJ2-6|TRBD1|TRBV12-3/TRBV12-4|-
TGTGCCAGCAGTTTGGTACAGGGGGGTTATGTGGCCAACGTCCTGACTTTC
CASSLVQGGYVANVLTF
>TRBJ2-1|-|TRBV29-1|-
TGCAGCCGGGTGTCCTGGCGCCTACGAGTCTACAATGAGCAGTTCTTC
CSRVSWRLRVYNEQFF
>TRBJ1-1|-|TRBV5-4|many
TGTGCCAGCAGCTTGGAACTGGGGAGGAGCACTGAAGCTTTCTTT
CASSLELGRSTEAFF
>TRBJ2-1|TRBD2|TRBV29-1|-
TGCAGCGCCGGGACTATTATTTACAGTGAGCAGTTCTTC
CSAGTIIYSEQFF
>TRBJ2-7|-|TRBV6-5|-
TGTGCCACTAGGCAGGGATCCTACGAGCAGTACTTC
CATRQGSYEQYF
>TRBJ2-3|TRBD2|TRBV24-1|-
TGTGCCACCAGTGGCTCTAGCGGGAGTATCACAGATACGCAGTATTTT
CATSGSSGSITDTQYF
>TRBJ1-3|-|TRBV11-2|-
TGTGCCAGCAGCCCCGTTACATGTCCTGGAAACACCATATATTTC
CASSPVTCPGNTIYF
>TRBJ2-1|-|TRBV5-6|many
TGTGCCAGCAGCTTGTCAGGGTACAATGAGCAGTTCTTC
CASSLSGYNEQFF
>TRBJ2-7|-|TRBV11-2|many
TGTGCCAGCAGCTCCCTCCGGTTGCGTACATTCCACGAGCAGTACTTC
CASSSLRLRTFHEQYF
>TRBJ1-1|-|TRBV5-5|-
TGTGCCAGCAGCTTTTGGCAGGGAGGAGGTGAAGCTTTCTTT
CASSFWQGGGEAFF
>TRBJ1-2|TRBD1|TRBV6-6|-
TGTGCCAGCAGACGGACAGGTGGGGAGGGCGGCTACACCTTC
CASRRTGGEGGYTF
>TRBJ2-7|-|TRBV5-6|few
TGTGCCAGCAGCTTGGTTGGAGACAGGACTTACGAGCAGTACTTC
CASSLVGDRTYEQYF
>TRBJ2-1|TRBD2|TRBV4-1|few
TGCGCCAGCAGCCAAGATAGTAGCGGGAGCGCCTACAATGAGCAGTTCTTC
CASSQDSSGSAYNEQFF
>TRBJ2-3|TRBD2|TRBV11-2|-
TGTCCTCTCGGCGGGGACTATCAAGCAGATACGCAATATTTT
CPLGGDYQADTQYF
>TRBJ1-5|-|TRBV7-9|-
TGTGCCAGCGAGGGTCTGGATCAGCCCCAGCATTTT
CASEGLDQPQHF
>TRBJ1-1|TRBD1|TRBV30|-
TGTGCCTGGAGTCGAGCTGGGACAGACATAGGAACTGAAGCTTTCTTT
CAWSRAGTDIGTEAFF
>TRBJ1-3|-|TRBV6-1|few
TGTGCCAGCAGTTTAAACAGCGTCTCTGGAAACACCATATATTTT
CASSLNSVSGNTIYF
>TRBJ2-3|TRBD2|TRBV5-1|-
TGCGCCAGCAGCTTGACCGGACTAGCGGGAGGAACAGATACGCAGTATTTT
CASSLTGLAGGTDTQYF
>TRBJ1-1|TRBD1|TRBV6-5|once
TGTGCCAGCACTCCGCCCGGGACAGGACTGAGAACTGAAGCTTTCTTT
CASTPPGTGLRTEAFF
>TRBJ2-5|-|TRBV1|few
TGCACCAGCAGCCCCCCGCAGGGGGCTCAAGAGACCCAGTACTTC
CTSSPPQGAQETQYF
>TRBJ2-1|TRBD2|TRBV12-3/TRBV12-4|-
TGTGCCAGCCACGGCCCTTTGACTAGCTATGAGCAGTTCTTC
CASHGPLTSYEQFF
>TRBJ2-1|TRBD2|TRBV5-4|-
TGTGCCAGCAGCACGGGACTAGCGGTAGACAATGAGCAGTTCTTC
CASSTGLAVDNEQFF
>TRBJ1-4|-|TRBV5-5|-
TGTGCCAGCAGCTTGTCCCAGTCAACTAATGAAAAACTGGTTTTT
CASSLSQSTNEKLVF
>TRBJ1-1|-|TRBV10-2|-
TGCGCCAGCACCGCCATCTGGAGGACTGAAGCTTTCTTT
CASTAIWRTEAFF
>TRBJ1-5|TRBD1|TRBV6-1|-
TGTGCCAGCAGTCAGACAGGGGGAGCGGATCAGCCCCAGCATTTT
CASSQTGGADQPQHF
>TRBJ2-1|-|TRBV28|-
TGTGCCAGCAGGGATCGGGCTAGCTGGTACAATGAGCAGTTCTTC
CASRDRASWYNEQFF
>TRBJ2-3|TRBD2|TRBV5-5|-
TGTGCCAGCAGCTTACACGGACTAGCGGATACGCAGTATTTT
CASSLHGLADTQYF
>TRBJ2-5|-|TRBV14|-
TGTGCCAGCAACCAAGGGCAGTGGGAGACCCAGTACTTC
CASNQGQWETQYF
>TRBJ2-2|TRBD2|TRBV7-8|once
TGTGCCAACAGCTTAGCGGGCTACGTGGAGCTGTTTTTT
CANSLAGYVELFF
>TRBJ1-5|-|TRBV7-9|-
TGTGCCAGCAGCTTAGCGGGGACAACGAGCACAGATACGCAGCATTTT
CASSLAGTTSTDTQHF
>TRBJ2-1|TRBD2|TRBV6-5|-
TGTGCCAGCAATCCCTTCGCGGGAGGGGTATCAGGCGAGCAGTTCTTC
CASNPFAGGVSGEQFF